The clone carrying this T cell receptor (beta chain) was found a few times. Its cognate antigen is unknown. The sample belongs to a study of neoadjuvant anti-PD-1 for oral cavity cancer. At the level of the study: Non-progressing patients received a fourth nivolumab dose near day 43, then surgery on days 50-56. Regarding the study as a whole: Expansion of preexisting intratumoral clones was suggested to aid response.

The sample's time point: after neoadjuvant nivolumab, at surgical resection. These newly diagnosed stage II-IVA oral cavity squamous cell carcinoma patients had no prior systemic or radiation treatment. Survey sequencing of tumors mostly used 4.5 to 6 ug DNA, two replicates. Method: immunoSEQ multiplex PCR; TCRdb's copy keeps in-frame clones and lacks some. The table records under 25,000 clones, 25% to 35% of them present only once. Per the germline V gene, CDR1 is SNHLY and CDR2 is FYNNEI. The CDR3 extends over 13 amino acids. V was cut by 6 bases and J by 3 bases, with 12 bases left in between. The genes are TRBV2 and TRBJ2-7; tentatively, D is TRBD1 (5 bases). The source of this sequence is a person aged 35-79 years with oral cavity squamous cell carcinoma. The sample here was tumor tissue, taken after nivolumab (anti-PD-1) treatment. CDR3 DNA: TGTGCCAGCAGGCCCGACAGAGGCTACGAGCAGTACTTC. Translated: CASRPDRGYEQYF.